The 29 T cell receptor beta chains presented below share a single source sample, sequenced in a study of blood T cell repertoires in COVID-19. Clones were sequenced by immunoSEQ multiplex PCR, and TCRdb holds only the in-frame ones, with some missing. This sample has some 31,000 clones, with around 90% found just once. The sequencing input was peripheral blood. Receptors originate from a human donor in a cohort sampled during active COVID-19. The donor label of this sample is uncertain.

The chain carries TRBV5-1 and TRBJ1-3; no clear D gene. In germline, CDR1 is SGHRS, CDR2 YFSETQ. This CDR3 spans 16 amino acids. V was pared by 5 bases and J by 0 bases, with 15 bases between. For the CDR3, the DNA is TGCGCCAGCAGTTTGAGTGGAGGGTTCTCTGGAAACACCATATATTTT. As protein: CASSLSGGFSGNTIYF.

This clone came up once. The V call is TRBV18, the J call TRBJ1-2; D possibly corresponds to TRBD1 (5 bases). The germline V gene has CDR1 KGHSH and CDR2 LQKENI. V lost 4 bases, J lost 3 bases, and 9 bases lay in between. The length of the CDR3 is 13 residues. The CDR3: CASSQLTDYGYTF. DNA for the CDR3: TGTGCCAGCTCACAGTTGACAGACTATGGCTACACCTTC.

This sequence joins TRBV3-1 (or the pseudogene TRBV3-2) and TRBJ2-7; TRBD1 might be the D (6 bases). V was cut by 6 bases and J by 5 bases, with 11 bases left in between. CDR1 is LGHDT, CDR2 YNNKEL, per germline (reference sequence). This CDR3 contains 12 residues. The CDR3 here is CASRSHRDEQYF. The CDR3 coding sequence is TGTGCCAGCAGGTCCCACAGGGACGAGCAGTACTTC.

The V and J genes are TRBV10-2 and TRBJ1-1; possible D gene TRBD1, 6 bases. The ends were cut back, 8 bases at V and 1 base at J, with 11 bases in the middle. The CDR3 sequence is 13 residues long. The V gene's germline CDR1 is WSHSY and CDR2 SAAADI. CDR3 sequence: CASGKGENTEAFF. The DNA for the CDR3 is TGCGCCAGCGGAAAGGGGGAGAACACTGAAGCTTTCTTT.

CDR3 nucleotide sequence: TGTGCCAGCAGTTACCCGGGGACTAGGGGAAACTACGAGCAGTACTTC. It codes for CASSYPGTRGNYEQYF. The rearrangement links TRBV6-2 or TRBV6-3 to TRBJ2-7; 8 bases align to TRBD2. The CDR3 is 16 residues long. Germline-derived CDR1 and CDR2 are MNHEY and SVGEGT. V lost 2 bases, J lost 3 bases, and 9 bases stayed unmatched.

The chain links TRBV21-1 to TRBJ2-1; TRBD2, the table's D call, was not compared with the DNA. TRBV21-1 is a pseudogene segment. The length of the CDR3 is 14 residues. CDR3 DNA: TGTGCCAGCGGCGGGGACTTTACCTACAATGAGCAGTTCTTC. It codes for CASGGDFTYNEQFF.

This chain connects TRBV5-3 to TRBJ2-1; 11 bases are a match to TRBD2. TRBV5-3 is placed among ORFs of uncertain function. The CDR3 extends over 16 amino acids. The V gene end was trimmed by 4 bases and the J gene end by 6 bases; junction bases not matched to a gene: 9. The DNA of the CDR3 is TGTGCCAGAAGCCCGAGTAGCGGGAGGGCCCTCAATGAGCAGTTCTTC. Protein sequence: CARSPSSGRALNEQFF.

This rearrangement joins TRBV6-2 or TRBV6-3 to TRBJ2-1, with TRBD2 identical over 10 bases. V lost 2 bases to trimming and J lost 9 bases; unmatched junction nucleotides: 7. The CDR3 has 15 amino acids. CDR1 and CDR2 from the germline V gene are MNHEY and SVGEGT. The CDR3 reads CASSYLAGASVEQFF. DNA of the CDR3: TGTGCCAGCAGTTACCTAGCGGGAGCATCGGTTGAGCAGTTCTTC.

V is TRBV7-3 and J is TRBJ2-6; tentative D call: TRBD1 (5 bases). Between the trimmed V and J ends, which lost 6 bases and 0 bases, there was a span of 12 bases. The CDR3 is 16 residues long. Germline CDR1 SGHTA, CDR2 FQGTGA. The CDR3 is CASSSQGFSGANVLTF. DNA for the CDR3: TGTGCCAGCAGTTCCCAGGGTTTCTCTGGGGCCAACGTCCTGACTTTC.

This chain connects TRBV28 to TRBJ2-6; D ambiguous. The CDR3 contains 14 residues. Germline V gives CDR1 MDHEN, CDR2 SYDVKM. V was shortened by 6 bases and J by 1 base, with 7 bases between the two germline ends. As DNA, the CDR3 is TGTGCCAGCAGGGTACAGTCTGGGGCCAACGTCCTGACTTTC. Its protein is CASRVQSGANVLTF. Supplemented by reference TRBV28 and TRBJ2-6, the full variable domain reads DVKVTQSSRYLVKRTGEKVFLECVQDMDHENMFWYRQDPGLGLRLIYFSYDVKMKEKGDIPEGYSVSREKKERFSLILESASTNQTSMYLCASRVQSGANVLTFGAGSRLTVL.

This clone was picked up a small number of times. CDR3 sequence (DNA): TGTGCCAGCAGTGAAGCGCTGGGGGCGCGGTATGGCTACACCTTC. Protein sequence: CASSEALGARYGYTF. The genes are TRBV6-1 and TRBJ1-2, with TRBD1 as a possible D gene (6 bases). CDR3 length: 15 residues. Trimming left V 0 bases short and J 5 bases short, with 13 bases between. In germline, CDR1 is MNHNS, CDR2 SASEGT.

The chain couples TRBV9 to TRBJ2-2; 7 bases fit TRBD1. Germline values: CDR1 SGDLS, CDR2 YYNGEE. The length of the CDR3 is 16 residues. Trimming cost V 0 bases and J 6 bases; bases outside gene matches: 8. This CDR3 is CASSVATTGLAGELFF. The DNA for the CDR3 is TGTGCCAGCAGCGTAGCTACGACAGGGCTGGCCGGGGAGCTGTTTTTT.

V usage is TRBV6-6 and J usage is TRBJ1-2; no reliable D call. CDR1 and CDR2 from the germline V gene are MNHNY and SVGAGI (reference sequence). The V gene lost 2 bases and the J gene lost 4 bases, with 5 bases spanning the gap. The CDR3 sequence is 12 residues long. CDR3 sequence: CASSYTGYGYTF. CDR3 nucleotide sequence: TGTGCCAGCAGTTACACGGGCTATGGCTACACCTTC.

This clone was observed a handful of times. The rearrangement links TRBV7-8 to TRBJ2-1; D might be TRBD2 (5 bases). V dropped 1 base and J dropped 5 bases, with 15 bases sitting between them. Germline V CDR1 and CDR2: SGHVS, FQNEAQ. The CDR3 extends over 16 amino acids. The chain's CDR3 is CASSLGRGPMHNEQFF. The CDR3 nucleotides read TGTGCCAGCAGCTTAGGCCGGGGTCCTATGCACAATGAGCAGTTCTTC.

The rearrangement joins TRBV5-4 to TRBJ1-2; 7 bases are shared with TRBD1. CDR1 SGHNT and CDR2 YYREEE come from the germline V gene (reference sequence). This CDR3 is 15 amino acids long. Unmatched junction bases numbered 14, after V lost 4 bases and J lost 8 bases. The CDR3 spells CASSAAVRGPGGYTF. CDR3 DNA: TGTGCCAGCAGCGCGGCCGTAAGGGGGCCAGGAGGCTACACCTTC.

This clone appeared once. The J gene is TRBJ1-5, the V gene TRBV6-5, with 9 bases that match TRBD1. V gave up 4 bases and J gave up 5 bases; unmatched junction bases: 0. Looked up from germline, CDR1 is MNHEY and CDR2 is SVGAGI. The length of the CDR3 is 13 residues. The CDR3 is CASSWDRDQPQHF. In nucleotides, the CDR3 is TGTGCCAGCAGTTGGGACAGGGATCAGCCCCAGCATTTT.

CDR3 loop: CASSLTGGAEAFF. DNA of the CDR3: TGTGCCAGCAGTTTAACAGGGGGCGCGGAGGCTTTCTTT. This sequence joins TRBV28 and TRBJ1-1, with 9 bases fitting TRBD1. The trim removed 2 bases at V and 11 bases at J, leaving 6 bases unmatched. CDR1 MDHEN and CDR2 SYDVKM come from the germline V gene. This CDR3 has 13 amino acids.

CDR3 amino acids: CASSRTGGADTGELFF. CDR3 sequence (DNA): TGCGCCAGCAGCCGGACGGGGGGCGCCGACACCGGGGAGCTGTTTTTT. The V gene is TRBV5-1, the J gene TRBJ2-2, with a weak D call TRBD2 (7 bases). This CDR3 spans 16 amino acids. Germline CDR1 reads SGHRS; CDR2 reads YFSETQ. V lost 4 bases, J lost 3 bases, and 16 bases lay in between.

The chain couples TRBV30 to TRBJ2-2, with 7 bases aligning to TRBD1. The CDR3 spans 16 residues. In germline, CDR1 is GTSNPN, CDR2 SVGIG (reference sequence). After removal of 0 bases from V and 3 bases from J, the junction contained 7 bases not matched to a gene. CDR3 sequence: CAWSVLGQVDTGELFF. Here the CDR3 DNA reads TGTGCCTGGAGTGTTCTCGGACAGGTGGACACCGGGGAGCTGTTTTTT. The full variable domain, with the rest looked up from reference TRBV30 and TRBJ2-2, is SQTIHQWPATLVQPVGSPLSLECTVEGTSNPNLYWYRQAAGRGLQLLFYSVGIGQISSEVPQNLSASRPQDRQFILSSKKLLLSDSGFYLCAWSVLGQVDTGELFFGEGSRLTVL.

J is TRBJ1-2 and V is TRBV27; 7 bases are shared with TRBD1. Losses at the gene ends were 2 bases for V and 6 bases for J; bases not matched to a gene: 3. CDR3 size: 13 residues. Germline loops: CDR1 MNHEY, CDR2 SMNVEV (reference sequence). CDR3 coding DNA: TGTGCCAGCAGTTTAGAGGGGGCGCATGGCTACACCTTC. Translated, it gives CASSLEGAHGYTF.

The chain is built from TRBV7-2 and TRBJ1-1; D gene ambiguous. Germline V gives CDR1 SGHTA, CDR2 FQGNSA. Trimming shortened V by 2 bases and J by 5 bases, and 9 bases separated the two germline ends. This CDR3 has 13 amino acids. In nucleotides, the CDR3 is TGTGCCAGCAGCTTAAATAGGAGGACTGAAGCTTTCTTT. This gives the protein CASSLNRRTEAFF.

This chain joins TRBV10-1 and TRBJ2-7, with D perhaps matching TRBD2 (6 bases). Germline assignment: CDR1 WNHNN and CDR2 SYGVQD (reference sequence). The CDR3 contains 16 residues. V lost 8 bases and J lost 2, with 22 bases in between. The DNA for the CDR3 is TGCGCCAGCGCTTCTAACCGGGAGCCCCCACCCTACGAGCAGTACTTC. This translates into CASASNREPPPYEQYF.

The chain employs TRBV6-2 or TRBV6-3 and TRBJ2-3; the D is unclear. From germline, CDR1 is MNHEY and CDR2 SVGEGT. Trimming pared 5 bases from V and 8 bases from J, leaving 14 bases between. The CDR3 totals 13 residues. The CDR3 sequence: CASSADWSGTQYF. CDR3 nucleotides: TGTGCCAGCAGTGCTGACTGGTCGGGTACGCAGTATTTT.

The J gene is TRBJ1-1, the V gene TRBV29-1; D is unresolved. The CDR3 loop spans 14 amino acids. V lost 1 base and J lost 1, with 10 bases in between. CDR1 and CDR2 (germline): SQVTM, ANQGSEA. The CDR3 DNA sequence: TGCAGCGTTGAAGGGCGGCCTGGGAACACTGAAGCTTTCTTT. It specifies CSVEGRPGNTEAFF. Based on the CDR3 plus reference TRBV29-1 and TRBJ1-1, the full variable domain is SAVISQKPSRDICQRGTSLTIQCQVDSQVTMMFWYRQQPGQSLTLIATANQGSEATYESGFVIDKFPISRPNLTFSTLTVSNMSPEDSSIYLCSVEGRPGNTEAFFGQGTRLTVV.

In its sample, this clone was seen a few times. The V call is TRBV5-6, the J call TRBJ2-2, with a weak D call TRBD2 (6 bases). The CDR3 length is 18 residues. Germline CDR1 SGHDT, CDR2 YYEEEE. V was pared by 4 bases and J by 3 bases, with 22 bases between. CDR3 in amino acids: CASSPHAGSPKYTGELFF. The CDR3 bases are TGTGCCAGCAGCCCCCACGCCGGGAGTCCGAAATACACCGGGGAGCTGTTTTTT.

The chain carries TRBV28 and TRBJ1-2; D may be TRBD1 (5 bases). The CDR3 has 15 amino acids. V was shortened by 6 bases and J by 0 bases, with 14 bases between the two germline ends. The V gene's germline CDR1 is MDHEN and CDR2 SYDVKM. CDR3 DNA: TGTGCCAGCAGGCCCACAGGAGTTACTAACTATGGCTACACCTTC. It is translated as CASRPTGVTNYGYTF.

The CDR3 DNA follows: TGCGCCAGCAGCTTGAGCCGGACAGGATGGGAGACCCAGTACTTC. Translated: CASSLSRTGWETQYF. The V call is TRBV5-1, the J call TRBJ2-5; 7 bases line up with TRBD1. The CDR3 contains 15 residues. Losses at the gene ends were 1 base for V and 5 bases for J; bases not matched to a gene: 8. From germline, CDR1 is SGHRS and CDR2 YFSETQ. The full variable domain, with the rest looked up from reference TRBV5-1 and TRBJ2-5, is KAGVTQTPRYLIKTRGQQVTLSCSPISGHRSVSWYQQTPGQGLQFLFEYFSETQRNKGNFPGRFSGRQFSNSRSEMNVSTLELGDSALYLCASSLSRTGWETQYFGPGTRLLVL.

This rearrangement joins TRBV11-3 to TRBJ1-4, with D possibly matching TRBD1 (6 bases). The germline V gene encodes CDR1 SGHNT and CDR2 YENEEA. Trimming took off 1 base at V and 3 bases at J, with 15 bases between the two ends. The CDR3 length is 17 residues. The DNA for the CDR3 is TGTGCCAGCAGCTTAGGAGCGGGGGCGTCGGCTAATGAAAAACTGTTTTTT. Protein: CASSLGAGASANEKLFF.

CDR3 region: CASSLATSGRGYEQYF. The CDR3 nucleotides read TGTGCCAGCAGCTTAGCGACTAGCGGGAGGGGATACGAGCAGTACTTC. The chain uses TRBV13 and TRBJ2-7; the match to TRBD2 covers 14 bases. The ends lost 1 base at V and 4 bases at J; junction bases unmatched: 3. The V gene's germline CDR1 is PRHDT and CDR2 FYEKMQ (reference sequence). The CDR3 contains 16 residues.